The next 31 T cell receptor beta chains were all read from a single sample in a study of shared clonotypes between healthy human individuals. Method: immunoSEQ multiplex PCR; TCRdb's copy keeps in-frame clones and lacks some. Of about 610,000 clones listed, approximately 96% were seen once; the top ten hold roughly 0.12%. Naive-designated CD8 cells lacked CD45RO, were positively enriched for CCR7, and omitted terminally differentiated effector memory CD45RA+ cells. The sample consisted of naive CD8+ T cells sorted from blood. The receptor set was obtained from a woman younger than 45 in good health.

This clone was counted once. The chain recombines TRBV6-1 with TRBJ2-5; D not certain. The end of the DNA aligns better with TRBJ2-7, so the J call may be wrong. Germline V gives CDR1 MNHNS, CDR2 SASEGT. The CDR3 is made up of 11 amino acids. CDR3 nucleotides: TGTGCCAGCAGTGCCATTTACGAGCAGTACTTC. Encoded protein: CASSAIYEQYF.

CDR3 residues: CASSLEGGSYNEQFF. The CDR3 DNA reads TGTGCCAGCAGCTTAGAAGGGGGCTCCTACAATGAGCAGTTCTTC. The chain links TRBV7-9 to TRBJ2-1; D is perhaps TRBD1 (6 bases). Trimming shortened V by 1 base and J by 0 bases, and 7 bases separated the two germline ends. The CDR3 spans 15 residues. Germline V gene data show CDR1 as SEHNR and CDR2 as FQNEAQ (reference sequence).

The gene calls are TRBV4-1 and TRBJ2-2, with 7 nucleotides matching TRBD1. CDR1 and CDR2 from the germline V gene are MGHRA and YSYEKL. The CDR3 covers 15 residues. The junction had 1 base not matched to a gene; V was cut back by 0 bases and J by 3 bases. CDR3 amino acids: CASSQDDRDTGELFF. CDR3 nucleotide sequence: TGCGCCAGCAGCCAAGATGACAGGGACACCGGGGAGCTGTTTTTT.

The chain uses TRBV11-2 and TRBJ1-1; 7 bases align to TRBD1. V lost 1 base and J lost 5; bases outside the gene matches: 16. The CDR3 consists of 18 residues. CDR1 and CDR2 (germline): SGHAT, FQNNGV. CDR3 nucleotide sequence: TGTGCCAGCAGCTTAGGGTTAAGGTTGGACAGGAGGGAGACTGAAGCTTTCTTT. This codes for CASSLGLRLDRRETEAFF.

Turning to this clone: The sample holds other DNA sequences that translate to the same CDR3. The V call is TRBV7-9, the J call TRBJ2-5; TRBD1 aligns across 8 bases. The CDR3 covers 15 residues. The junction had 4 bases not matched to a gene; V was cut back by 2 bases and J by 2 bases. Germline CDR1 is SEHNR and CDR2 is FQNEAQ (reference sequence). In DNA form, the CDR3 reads TGTGCCAGCAGCTTATCAGGGGGCTTACAAGAGACCCAGTACTTC. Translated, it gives CASSLSGGLQETQYF.

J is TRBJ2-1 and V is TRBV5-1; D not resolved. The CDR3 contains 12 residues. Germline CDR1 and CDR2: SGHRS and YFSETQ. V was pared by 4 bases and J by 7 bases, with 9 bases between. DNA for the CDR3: TGCGCCAGCAGCATCGGGTCAAATGAGCAGTTCTTC. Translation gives CASSIGSNEQFF. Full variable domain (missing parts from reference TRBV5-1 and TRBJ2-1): KAGVTQTPRYLIKTRGQQVTLSCSPISGHRSVSWYQQTPGQGLQFLFEYFSETQRNKGNFPGRFSGRQFSNSRSEMNVSTLELGDSALYLCASSIGSNEQFFGPGTRLTVL.

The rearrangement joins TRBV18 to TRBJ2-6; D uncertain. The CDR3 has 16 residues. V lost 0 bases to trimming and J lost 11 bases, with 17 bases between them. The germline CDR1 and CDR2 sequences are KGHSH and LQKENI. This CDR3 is CASSPPSLIGLHVLTF. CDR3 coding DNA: TGTGCCAGCTCACCACCTTCCCTCATAGGATTACACGTCCTGACTTTC.

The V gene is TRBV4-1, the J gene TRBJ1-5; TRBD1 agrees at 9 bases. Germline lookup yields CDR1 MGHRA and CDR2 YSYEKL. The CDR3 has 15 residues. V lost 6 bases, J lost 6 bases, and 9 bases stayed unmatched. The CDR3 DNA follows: TGCGCCAGCAGTTTTGGACAGGGGAGCGGTCAGCCCCAGCATTTT. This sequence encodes CASSFGQGSGQPQHF.

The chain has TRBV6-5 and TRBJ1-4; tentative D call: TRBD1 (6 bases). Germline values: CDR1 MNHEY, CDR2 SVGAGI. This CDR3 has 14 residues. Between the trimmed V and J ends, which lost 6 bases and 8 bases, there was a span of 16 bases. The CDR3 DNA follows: TGTGCCAGCAGCCAACCGGGACACCGAGAAAAACTGTTTTTT. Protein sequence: CASSQPGHREKLFF.

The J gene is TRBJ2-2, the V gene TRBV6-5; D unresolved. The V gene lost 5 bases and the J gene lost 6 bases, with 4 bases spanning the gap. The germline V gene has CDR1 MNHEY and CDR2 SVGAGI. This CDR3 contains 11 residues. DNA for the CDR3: TGTGCCAGCAGTACCTCCGGGGAGCTGTTTTTT. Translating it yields CASSTSGELFF.

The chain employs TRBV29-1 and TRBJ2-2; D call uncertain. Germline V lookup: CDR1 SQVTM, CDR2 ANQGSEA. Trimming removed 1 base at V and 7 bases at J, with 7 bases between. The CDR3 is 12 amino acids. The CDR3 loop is CSVEVGNGELFF. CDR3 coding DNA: TGCAGCGTTGAAGTGGGAAACGGGGAGCTGTTTTTT.

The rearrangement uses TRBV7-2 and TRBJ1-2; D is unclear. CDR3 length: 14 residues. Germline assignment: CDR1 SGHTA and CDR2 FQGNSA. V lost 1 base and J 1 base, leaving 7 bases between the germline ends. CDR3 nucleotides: TGTGCCAGCAGCTTAGGTCCCTTTAACTATGGCTACACCTTC. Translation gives CASSLGPFNYGYTF.

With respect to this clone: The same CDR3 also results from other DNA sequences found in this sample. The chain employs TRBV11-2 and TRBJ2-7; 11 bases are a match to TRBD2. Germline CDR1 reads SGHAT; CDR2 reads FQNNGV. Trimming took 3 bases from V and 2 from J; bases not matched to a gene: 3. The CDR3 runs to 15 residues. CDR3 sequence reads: CASSFGTSGAYEQYF. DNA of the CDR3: TGTGCCAGCAGCTTTGGGACTAGCGGAGCCTACGAGCAGTACTTC.

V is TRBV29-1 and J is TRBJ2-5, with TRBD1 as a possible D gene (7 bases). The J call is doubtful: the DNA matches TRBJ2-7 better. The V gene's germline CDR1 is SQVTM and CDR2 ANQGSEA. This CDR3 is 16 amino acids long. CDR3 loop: CSVDSGTTGALYEQYF. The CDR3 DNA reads TGCAGCGTTGATAGCGGTACTACAGGGGCCCTCTACGAGCAGTACTTC.

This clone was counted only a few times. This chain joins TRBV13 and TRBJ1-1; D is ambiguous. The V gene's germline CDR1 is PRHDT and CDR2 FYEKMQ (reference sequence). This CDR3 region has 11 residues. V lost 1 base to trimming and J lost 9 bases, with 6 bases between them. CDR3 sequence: CASSLDDKAFF. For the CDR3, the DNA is TGTGCCAGCAGCTTAGACGATAAAGCTTTCTTT.

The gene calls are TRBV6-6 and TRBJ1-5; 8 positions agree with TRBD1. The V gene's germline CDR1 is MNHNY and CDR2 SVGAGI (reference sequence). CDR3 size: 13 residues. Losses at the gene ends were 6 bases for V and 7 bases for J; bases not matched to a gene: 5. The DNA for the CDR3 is TGTGCCAGCAGCGGACAGGGTGGACAGCCCCAGCATTTT. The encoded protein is CASSGQGGQPQHF.

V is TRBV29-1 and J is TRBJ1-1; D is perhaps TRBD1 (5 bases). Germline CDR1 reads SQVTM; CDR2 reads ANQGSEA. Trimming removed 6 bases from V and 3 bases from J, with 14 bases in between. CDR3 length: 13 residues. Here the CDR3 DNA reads TGCAGCGTCGTCACCGGGGCCTACACTGAAGCTTTCTTT. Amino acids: CSVVTGAYTEAFF.

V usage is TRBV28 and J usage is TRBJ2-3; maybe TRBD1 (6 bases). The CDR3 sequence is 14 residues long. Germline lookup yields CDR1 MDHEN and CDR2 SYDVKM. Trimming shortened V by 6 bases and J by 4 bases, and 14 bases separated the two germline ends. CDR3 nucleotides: TGTGCCAGCAGCCAGGGGTTTTCATCAGATACGCAGTATTTT. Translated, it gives CASSQGFSSDTQYF.

This chain's CDR3 is CATSSRTAGSYEQYF. The CDR3 DNA sequence: TGTGCCACCAGTTCTCGGACAGCCGGCTCCTACGAGCAGTACTTC. V is TRBV15 and J is TRBJ2-7; a possible D gene is TRBD1 (6 bases). Germline loops: CDR1 LNHNV, CDR2 YYDKDF (reference sequence). The CDR3 consists of 15 residues. The germline V and J ends were trimmed by 6 bases and 0 bases, with 15 bases remaining between them. The full variable domain, completed using reference TRBV15 and TRBJ2-7, is DAMVIQNPRYQVTQFGKPVTLSCSQTLNHNVMYWYQQKSSQAPKLLFHYYDKDFNNEADTPDNFQSRRPNTSFCFLDIRSPGLGDTAMYLCATSSRTAGSYEQYFGPGTRLTVT.

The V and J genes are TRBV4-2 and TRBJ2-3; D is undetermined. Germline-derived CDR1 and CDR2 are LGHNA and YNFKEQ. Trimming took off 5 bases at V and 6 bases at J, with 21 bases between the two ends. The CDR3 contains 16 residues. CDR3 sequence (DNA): TGTGCCAGCAGCTACCCAGACCCAGCTCTCGGGGATACGCAGTATTTT. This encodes CASSYPDPALGDTQYF.

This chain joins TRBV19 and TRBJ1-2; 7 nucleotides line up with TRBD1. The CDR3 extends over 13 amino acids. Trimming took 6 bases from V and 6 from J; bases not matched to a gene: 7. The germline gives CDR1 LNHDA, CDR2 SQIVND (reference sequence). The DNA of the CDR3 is TGTGCCAGTAGACAGACAGGGTCGGATGGCTACACCTTC. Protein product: CASRQTGSDGYTF.

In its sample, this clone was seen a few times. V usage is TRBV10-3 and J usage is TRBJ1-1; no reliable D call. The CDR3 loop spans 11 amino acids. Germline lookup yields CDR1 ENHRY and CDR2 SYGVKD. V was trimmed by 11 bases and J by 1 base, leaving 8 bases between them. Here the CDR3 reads CAVGGNTEAFF. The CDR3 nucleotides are TGTGCCGTGGGAGGGAACACTGAAGCTTTCTTT.

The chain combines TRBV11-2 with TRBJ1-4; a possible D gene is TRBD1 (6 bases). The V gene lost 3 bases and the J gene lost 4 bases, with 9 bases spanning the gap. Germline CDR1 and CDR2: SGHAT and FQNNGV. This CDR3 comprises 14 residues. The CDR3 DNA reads TGTGCCAGCAGCTTCGAGGGGGATAATGAAAAACTGTTTTTT. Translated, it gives CASSFEGDNEKLFF. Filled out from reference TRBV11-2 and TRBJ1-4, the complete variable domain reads EAGVAQSPRYKIIEKRQSVAFWCNPISGHATLYWYQQILGQGPKLLIQFQNNGVVDDSQLPKDRFSAERLKGVDSTLKIQPAKLEDSAVYLCASSFEGDNEKLFFGSGTQLSVL.

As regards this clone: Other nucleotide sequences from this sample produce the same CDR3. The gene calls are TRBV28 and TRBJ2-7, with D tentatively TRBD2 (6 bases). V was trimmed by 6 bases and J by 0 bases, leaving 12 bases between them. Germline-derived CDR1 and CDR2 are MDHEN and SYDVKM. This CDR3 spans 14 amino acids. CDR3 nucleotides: TGTGCCAGCAGAAGTAGCGGTAGCTCCTACGAGCAGTACTTC. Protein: CASRSSGSSYEQYF.

The CDR3 reads CASSFPLQGEISYNEQFF. In nucleotides, the CDR3 is TGTGCCAGCAGCTTTCCCTTACAGGGTGAGATCTCCTACAATGAGCAGTTCTTC. The rearrangement links TRBV5-5 to TRBJ2-1, with a weak D call TRBD1 (6 bases). The CDR3 length is 18 residues. Trimming shortened V by 2 bases and J by 0 bases, and 18 bases separated the two germline ends. Germline loops: CDR1 SGHKS, CDR2 YYEKEE (reference sequence).

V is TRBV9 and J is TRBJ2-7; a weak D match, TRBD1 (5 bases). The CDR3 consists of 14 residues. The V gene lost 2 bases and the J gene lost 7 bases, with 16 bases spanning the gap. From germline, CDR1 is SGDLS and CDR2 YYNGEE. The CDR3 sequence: CASSVTQGLVEQYF. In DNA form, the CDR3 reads TGTGCCAGCAGCGTTACTCAGGGTTTGGTGGAGCAGTACTTC.

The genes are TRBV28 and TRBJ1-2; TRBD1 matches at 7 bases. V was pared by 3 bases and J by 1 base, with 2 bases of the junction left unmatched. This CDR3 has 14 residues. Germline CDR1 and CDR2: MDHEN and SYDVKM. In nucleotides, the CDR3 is TGTGCCAGCAGTTTGGGACAGATTAACTATGGCTACACCTTC. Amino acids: CASSLGQINYGYTF.

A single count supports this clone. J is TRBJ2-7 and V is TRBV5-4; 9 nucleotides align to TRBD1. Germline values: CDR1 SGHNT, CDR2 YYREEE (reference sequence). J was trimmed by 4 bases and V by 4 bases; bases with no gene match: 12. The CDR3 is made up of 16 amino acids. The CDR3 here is CASSGTTGGDWYEQYF. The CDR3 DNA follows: TGTGCCAGCAGCGGGACAACAGGGGGCGACTGGTACGAGCAGTACTTC.

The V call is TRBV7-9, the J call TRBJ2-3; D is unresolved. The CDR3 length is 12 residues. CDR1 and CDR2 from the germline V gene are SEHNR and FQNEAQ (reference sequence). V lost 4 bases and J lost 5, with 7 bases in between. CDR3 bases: TGTGCCAGCAGCTCGACTGGAGATACGCAGTATTTT. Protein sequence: CASSSTGDTQYF.

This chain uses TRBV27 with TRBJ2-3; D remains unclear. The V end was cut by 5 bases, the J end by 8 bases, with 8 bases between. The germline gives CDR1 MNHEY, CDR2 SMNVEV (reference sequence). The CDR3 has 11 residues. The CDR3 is CASSGDGTQYF. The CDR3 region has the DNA TGTGCCAGCAGTGGTGATGGTACGCAGTATTTT.

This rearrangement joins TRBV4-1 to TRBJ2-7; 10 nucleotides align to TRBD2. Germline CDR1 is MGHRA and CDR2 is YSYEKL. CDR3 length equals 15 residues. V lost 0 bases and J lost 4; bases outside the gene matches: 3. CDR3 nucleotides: TGCGCCAGCAGCCAAGAGGCTAGCGGGAGTTACGAGCAGTACTTC. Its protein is CASSQEASGSYEQYF.